The 13 T cell receptor beta chains given below trace back to one sample, sequenced in a study of early T cells in non-severe SARS-CoV-2 infection. Via MiXCR, TCRdb re-called the 5' RACE reads, giving one row per CDR3 protein. The table has 80,000 or so distinct CDR3 sequences, approximately 11% seen once. The sample was whole blood, taken at baseline. The receptors shown here come from an adult who was a healthcare worker with PCR-confirmed SARS-CoV-2 infection or an uninfected control (not recorded which).

The chain joins TRBV28 to TRBJ1-4; 7 positions match TRBD1. The CDR3 consists of 15 residues. Germline V gene sequence: CDR1 MDHEN, CDR2 SYDVKM. V lost 1 base to trimming and J lost 8 bases; unmatched junction nucleotides: 7. In DNA form, the CDR3 reads TGTGCCAGCAGTTTATTCGGAGGGGGCGACGAAAAACTGTTTTTT. Amino acid sequence: CASSLFGGGDEKLFF.

The rearrangement links TRBV5-6 to TRBJ2-5; D ambiguous. The V end lost 1 base, the J end lost 3 bases, and 10 bases lay between the germline ends. The germline CDR1 and CDR2 sequences are SGHDT and YYEEEE. The length of the CDR3 is 14 residues. The CDR3 sequence is CASSLRPTEETQYF. DNA of the CDR3: TGTGCCAGCAGCTTGCGTCCCACAGAAGAGACCCAGTACTTC.

This clonotype was recorded a few times. The V gene is TRBV28, the J gene TRBJ2-5, with 9 positions matching TRBD1. The CDR3 is 17 amino acids. V was clipped by 3 bases and J by 0 bases; unmatched bases: 8. Per the germline V gene, CDR1 is MDHEN and CDR2 is SYDVKM. The CDR3 coding sequence is TGTGCCAGCAGTTTGAGGTATCGGGACAGGGACCAAGAGACCCAGTACTTC. Protein sequence: CASSLRYRDRDQETQYF.

This clonotype was seen more than once but under ten times. The chain uses TRBV20-1 and TRBJ1-6, with D perhaps TRBD1 (5 bases). This CDR3 is 13 amino acids long. V was trimmed by 5 bases and J by 7 bases, leaving 12 bases between them. CDR1 and CDR2 (germline): DFQATT, SNEGSKA (reference sequence). In nucleotides, the CDR3 is TGCAGTGCTCTCCGGGACCCGAATTCACCCCTCCACTTT. It yields the protein CSALRDPNSPLHF.

This chain links TRBV7-8 with TRBJ2-3, with 7 bases identical to TRBD2. Germline trimming cut 2 bases from V and 4 bases from J; bases unmatched to any gene: 12. The CDR3 covers 17 residues. The germline gives CDR1 SGHVS, CDR2 FQNEAQ. CDR3 DNA sequence: TGTGCCAGCAGCTTACCCCGGGTAGCGGGTGGCCCAGATACGCAGTATTTT. It translates to CASSLPRVAGGPDTQYF.

This clonotype was seen repeatedly, ten times or more. The gene calls are TRBV11-3 and TRBJ2-1; a possible D gene is TRBD2 (6 bases). Germline loops: CDR1 SGHNT, CDR2 YENEEA. The CDR3 length is 16 residues. V lost 4 bases and J 4 bases, leaving 17 bases between the germline ends. The CDR3 nucleotides are TGTGCCAGCAGCTCCAATAGCGTCGGGAGTTACAATGAGCAGTTCTTC. Translation gives CASSSNSVGSYNEQFF.

This clonotype was seen a few times. The genes are TRBV7-3 and TRBJ2-4; D may be TRBD1 or TRBD2 (5 bases each). This CDR3 has 19 amino acids. V was clipped by 5 bases and J by 7 bases, with 30 bases between them. Per germline, CDR1 SGHTA and CDR2 FQGTGA. The CDR3 DNA reads as TGTGCCAGCAGCGCCCTAGGGCCGGGTGAGGGCCAAAGGGGCAACATTCAGTACTTC. Protein product: CASSALGPGEGQRGNIQYF.

This clonotype appeared many times. This rearrangement joins TRBV28 to TRBJ2-5; no reliable D call. CDR3 length equals 14 residues. The germline CDR1 and CDR2 sequences are MDHEN and SYDVKM. Trimming took off 5 bases at V and 1 base at J, with 11 bases between the two ends. The CDR3 DNA reads TGTGCCAGCAGTCTCGGACGGTTCCAAGAGACCCAGTACTTC. This gives the protein CASSLGRFQETQYF.

The chain is built from TRBV28 and TRBJ2-3; the D gene is possibly TRBD1 (6 bases). The length of the CDR3 is 15 residues. From germline, CDR1 is MDHEN and CDR2 SYDVKM. V gave up 4 bases and J gave up 6 bases, with 17 bases separating them. The DNA for the CDR3 is TGTGCCAGCAGTTCCATGGGGGCGCAAGGGGATACGCAGTATTTT. Protein: CASSSMGAQGDTQYF.

The chain combines TRBV2 with TRBJ1-6, with D unclear. Trimming removed 4 bases at V and 0 bases at J, with 7 bases between. This CDR3 is 15 amino acids long. CDR1 is SNHLY and CDR2 is FYNNEI in the germline V gene. This CDR3 is CASSGRNSYNSPLHF. The CDR3 DNA reads as TGTGCCAGCAGTGGGCGTAACTCCTATAATTCACCCCTCCACTTT.

The rearrangement uses TRBV5-1 and TRBJ2-4; 11 nucleotides line up with TRBD2. The CDR3 is made up of 13 amino acids. Per germline, CDR1 SGHRS and CDR2 YFSETQ. The junction had 2 bases not matched to a gene; V was cut back by 1 base and J by 11 bases. The CDR3: CASSLPSGGLQYF. As DNA, the CDR3 is TGCGCCAGCAGCTTGCCTAGCGGGGGGCTTCAGTACTTC.

This clonotype appeared many times. The genes are TRBV28 and TRBJ2-1; D remains ambiguous. Per germline, CDR1 MDHEN and CDR2 SYDVKM. V was cut by 5 bases and J by 9 bases, with 5 bases left in between. The length of the CDR3 is 10 residues. CDR3 sequence: CASSLGEQFF. DNA for the CDR3: TGTGCCAGCAGTCTGGGTGAGCAGTTCTTC. The full variable domain, rest sourced from reference TRBV28 and TRBJ2-1, is DVKVTQSSRYLVKRTGEKVFLECVQDMDHENMFWYRQDPGLGLRLIYFSYDVKMKEKGDIPEGYSVSREKKERFSLILESASTNQTSMYLCASSLGEQFFGPGTRLTVL.

This clonotype appeared a few times. The chain uses TRBV11-3 and TRBJ2-1, with a possible D match to TRBD2 (5 bases). This CDR3 is 13 amino acids long. Germline V gene lookup returns CDR1 SGHNT and CDR2 YENEEA. Trimming pared 4 bases from V and 7 bases from J, leaving 11 bases between. DNA for the CDR3: TGTGCCAGCAGCTACGGGGTGAAAAATGAGCAGTTCTTC. Translation gives CASSYGVKNEQFF.